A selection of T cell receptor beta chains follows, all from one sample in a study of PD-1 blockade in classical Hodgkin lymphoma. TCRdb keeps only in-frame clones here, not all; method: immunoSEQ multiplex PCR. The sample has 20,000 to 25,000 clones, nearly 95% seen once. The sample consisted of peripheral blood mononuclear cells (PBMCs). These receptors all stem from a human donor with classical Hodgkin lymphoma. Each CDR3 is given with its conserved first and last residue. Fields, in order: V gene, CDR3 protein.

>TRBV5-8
CASSLGGYEQYF
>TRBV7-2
CASSSTFSTYEQYF
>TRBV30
CAWSALLAGIDEQYF
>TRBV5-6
CASSLERESTDTQYF
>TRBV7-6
CASSLGGNMASSGNTIYF
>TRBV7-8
CASSLQGRLAGELFF
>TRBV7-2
CASSGLAGGSLKEQYF
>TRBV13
CASSPSQGATEAFF
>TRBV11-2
CASSSKPDPSSYNEQFF
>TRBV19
CASSIGAVSTYNEQFF
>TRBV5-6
CASSSPGEPQHF
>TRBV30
CAWSADRGGNEQFF
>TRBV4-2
CASSQANSQGSAFYGYTF
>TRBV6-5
CASNGRRVNTGELFF